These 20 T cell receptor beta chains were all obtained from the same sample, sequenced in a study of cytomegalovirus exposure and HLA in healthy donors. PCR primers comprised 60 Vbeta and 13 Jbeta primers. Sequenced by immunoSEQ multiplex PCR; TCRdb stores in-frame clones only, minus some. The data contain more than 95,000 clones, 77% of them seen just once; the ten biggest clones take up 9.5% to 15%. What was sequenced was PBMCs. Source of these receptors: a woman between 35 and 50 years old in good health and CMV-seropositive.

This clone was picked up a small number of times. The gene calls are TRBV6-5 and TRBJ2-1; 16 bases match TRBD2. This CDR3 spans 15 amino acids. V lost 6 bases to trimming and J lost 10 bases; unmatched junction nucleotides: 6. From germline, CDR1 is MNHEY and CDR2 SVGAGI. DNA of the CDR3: TGTGCCAGCAGCGGGACTAGCGGGAGGGCCGGGGAGCAGTTCTTC. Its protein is CASSGTSGRAGEQFF.

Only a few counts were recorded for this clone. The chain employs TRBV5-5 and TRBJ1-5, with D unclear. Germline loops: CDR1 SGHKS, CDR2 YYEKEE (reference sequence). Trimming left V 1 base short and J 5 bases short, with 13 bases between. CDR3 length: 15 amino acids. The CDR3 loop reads CASSLTGGTYQPQHF. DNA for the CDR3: TGTGCCAGCAGCTTGACGGGAGGAACCTATCAGCCCCAGCATTTT.

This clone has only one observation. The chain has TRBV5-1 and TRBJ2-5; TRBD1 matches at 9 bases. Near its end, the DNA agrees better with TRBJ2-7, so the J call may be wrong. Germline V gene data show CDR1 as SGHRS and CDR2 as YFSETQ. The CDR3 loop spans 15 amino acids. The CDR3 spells CASSLTGTGNYEQYF. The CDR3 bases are TGCGCCAGCAGCTTGACCGGGACAGGGAACTACGAGCAGTACTTC.

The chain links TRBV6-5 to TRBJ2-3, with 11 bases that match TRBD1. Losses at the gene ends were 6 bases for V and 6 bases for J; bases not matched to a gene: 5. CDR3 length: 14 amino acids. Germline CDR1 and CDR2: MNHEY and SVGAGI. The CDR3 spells CASRRTGGADTQYF. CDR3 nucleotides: TGTGCCAGCAGAAGGACAGGGGGCGCCGATACGCAGTATTTT.

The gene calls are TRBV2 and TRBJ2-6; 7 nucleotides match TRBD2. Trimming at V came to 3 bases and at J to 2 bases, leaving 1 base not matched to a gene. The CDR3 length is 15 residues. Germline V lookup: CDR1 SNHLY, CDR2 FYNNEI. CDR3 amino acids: CASSDGGAGANVLTF. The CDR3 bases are TGTGCCAGCAGTGATGGGGGGGCTGGGGCCAACGTCCTGACTTTC.

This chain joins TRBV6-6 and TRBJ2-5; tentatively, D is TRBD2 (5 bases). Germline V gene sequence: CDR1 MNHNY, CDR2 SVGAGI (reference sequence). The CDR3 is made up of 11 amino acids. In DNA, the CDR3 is TGTGCTATCGCGGGTTTCGAGACCCAGTACTTC. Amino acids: CAIAGFETQYF.

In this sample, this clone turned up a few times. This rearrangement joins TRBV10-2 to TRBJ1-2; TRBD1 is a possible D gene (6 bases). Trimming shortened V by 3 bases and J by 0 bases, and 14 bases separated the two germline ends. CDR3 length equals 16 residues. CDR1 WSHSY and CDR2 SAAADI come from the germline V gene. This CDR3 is CASSDSRQVPNYGYTF. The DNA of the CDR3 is TGCGCCAGCAGTGATTCTCGACAGGTCCCTAACTATGGCTACACCTTC.

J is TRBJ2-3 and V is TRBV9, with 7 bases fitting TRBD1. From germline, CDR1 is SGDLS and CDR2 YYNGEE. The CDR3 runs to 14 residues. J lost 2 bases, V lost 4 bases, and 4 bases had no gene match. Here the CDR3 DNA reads TGTGCCAGCAGCCGGGACAGCTTCACAGATACGCAGTATTTT. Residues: CASSRDSFTDTQYF. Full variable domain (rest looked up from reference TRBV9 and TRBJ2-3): DSGVTQTPKHLITATGQRVTLRCSPRSGDLSVYWYQQSLDQGLQFLIQYYNGEERAKGNILERFSAQQFPDLHSELNLSSLELGDSALYFCASSRDSFTDTQYFGPGTRLTVL.

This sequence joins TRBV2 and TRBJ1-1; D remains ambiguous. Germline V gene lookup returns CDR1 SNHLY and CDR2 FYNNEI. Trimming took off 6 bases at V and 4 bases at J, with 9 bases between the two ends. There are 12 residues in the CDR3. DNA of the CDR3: TGTGCCAGCAGCCCCACGGGCACTGAAGCTTTCTTT. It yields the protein CASSPTGTEAFF.

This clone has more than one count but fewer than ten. CDR3 coding DNA: TGTGCCAGCAGCTTAATTAAACGGGGTGACACTGAAGCTTTCTTT. It yields the protein CASSLIKRGDTEAFF. This sequence joins TRBV7-3 and TRBJ1-1; D is ambiguous. The CDR3 totals 15 residues. V was clipped by 1 base and J by 3 bases, with 12 bases between them. Germline assignment: CDR1 SGHTA and CDR2 FQGTGA.

CDR3 sequence: CASSFGLAGQGTQYF. In DNA form, the CDR3 reads TGCGCCAGCAGCTTCGGACTAGCGGGCCAAGGTACGCAGTATTTT. This chain links TRBV5-1 with TRBJ2-3, with 11 bases matching TRBD2. CDR3 length equals 15 residues. CDR1 and CDR2 from the germline V gene are SGHRS and YFSETQ. Germline trimming cut 2 bases from V and 8 bases from J; bases unmatched to any gene: 7.

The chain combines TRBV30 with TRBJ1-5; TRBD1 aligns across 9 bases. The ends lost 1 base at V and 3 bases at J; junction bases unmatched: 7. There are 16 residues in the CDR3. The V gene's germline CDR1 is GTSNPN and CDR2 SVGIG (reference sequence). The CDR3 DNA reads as TGTGCCTGGAGTGCCTGGACAGGGGTGAACAATCAGCCCCAGCATTTT. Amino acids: CAWSAWTGVNNQPQHF.

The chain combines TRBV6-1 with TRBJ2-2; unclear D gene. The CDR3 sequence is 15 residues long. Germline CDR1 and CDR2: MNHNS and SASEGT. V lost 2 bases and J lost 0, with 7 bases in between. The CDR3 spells CASSERLPNTGELFF. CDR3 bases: TGTGCCAGCAGTGAACGACTTCCGAACACCGGGGAGCTGTTTTTT.

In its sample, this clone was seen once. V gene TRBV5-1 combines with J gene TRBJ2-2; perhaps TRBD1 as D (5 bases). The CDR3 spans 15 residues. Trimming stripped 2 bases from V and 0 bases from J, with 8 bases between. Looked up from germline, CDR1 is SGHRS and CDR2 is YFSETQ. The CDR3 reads CASSFDSANTGELFF. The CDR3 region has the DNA TGCGCCAGCAGCTTCGACAGTGCGAACACCGGGGAGCTGTTTTTT.

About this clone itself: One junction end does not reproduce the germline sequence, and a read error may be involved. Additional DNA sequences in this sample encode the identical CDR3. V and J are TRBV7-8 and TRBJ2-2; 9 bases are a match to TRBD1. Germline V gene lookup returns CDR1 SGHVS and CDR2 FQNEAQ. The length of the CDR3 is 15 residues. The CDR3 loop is CASSAGQGFTGELFF. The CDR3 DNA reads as TGCGCCAGCAGCGCGGGACAGGGATTCACCGGGGAGCTGTTTTTT.

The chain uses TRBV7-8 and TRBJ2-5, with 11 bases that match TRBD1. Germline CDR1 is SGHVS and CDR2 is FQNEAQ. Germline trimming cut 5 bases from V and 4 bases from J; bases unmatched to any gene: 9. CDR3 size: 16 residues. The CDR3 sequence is CASSPWDRGYSETQYF. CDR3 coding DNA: TGTGCCAGCAGCCCTTGGGACAGGGGGTATTCAGAGACCCAGTACTTC.

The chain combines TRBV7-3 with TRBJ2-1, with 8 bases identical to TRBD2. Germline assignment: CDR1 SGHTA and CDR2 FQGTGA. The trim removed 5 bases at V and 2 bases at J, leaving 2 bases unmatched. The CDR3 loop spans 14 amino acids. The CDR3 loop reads CASSGSGTYNEQFF. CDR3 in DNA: TGTGCCAGCAGCGGTAGCGGGACCTACAATGAGCAGTTCTTC. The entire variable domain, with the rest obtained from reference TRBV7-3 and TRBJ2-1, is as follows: GAGVSQTPSNKVTEKGKYVELRCDPISGHTALYWYRQSLGQGPEFLIYFQGTGAADDSGLPNDRFFAVRPEGSVSTLKIQRTERGDSAVYLCASSGSGTYNEQFFGPGTRLTVL.

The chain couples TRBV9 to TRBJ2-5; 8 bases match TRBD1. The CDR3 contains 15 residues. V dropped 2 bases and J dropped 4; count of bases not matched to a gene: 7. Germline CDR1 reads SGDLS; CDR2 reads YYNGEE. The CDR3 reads CASSVSPGGAETQYF. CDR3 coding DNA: TGTGCCAGCAGCGTGTCCCCAGGGGGCGCAGAGACCCAGTACTTC.

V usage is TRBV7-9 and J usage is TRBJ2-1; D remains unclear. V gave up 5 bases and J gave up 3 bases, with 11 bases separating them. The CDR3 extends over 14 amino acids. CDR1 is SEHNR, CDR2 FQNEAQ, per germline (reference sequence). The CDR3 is CASSPNFIYNEQFF. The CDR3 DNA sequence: TGTGCCAGCAGCCCCAATTTCATCTACAATGAGCAGTTCTTC.

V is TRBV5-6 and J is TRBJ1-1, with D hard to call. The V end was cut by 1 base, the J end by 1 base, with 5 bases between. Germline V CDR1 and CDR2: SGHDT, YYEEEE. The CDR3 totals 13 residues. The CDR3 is CASSLNRNTEAFF. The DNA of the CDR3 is TGTGCCAGCAGCTTGAACAGGAACACTGAAGCTTTCTTT.